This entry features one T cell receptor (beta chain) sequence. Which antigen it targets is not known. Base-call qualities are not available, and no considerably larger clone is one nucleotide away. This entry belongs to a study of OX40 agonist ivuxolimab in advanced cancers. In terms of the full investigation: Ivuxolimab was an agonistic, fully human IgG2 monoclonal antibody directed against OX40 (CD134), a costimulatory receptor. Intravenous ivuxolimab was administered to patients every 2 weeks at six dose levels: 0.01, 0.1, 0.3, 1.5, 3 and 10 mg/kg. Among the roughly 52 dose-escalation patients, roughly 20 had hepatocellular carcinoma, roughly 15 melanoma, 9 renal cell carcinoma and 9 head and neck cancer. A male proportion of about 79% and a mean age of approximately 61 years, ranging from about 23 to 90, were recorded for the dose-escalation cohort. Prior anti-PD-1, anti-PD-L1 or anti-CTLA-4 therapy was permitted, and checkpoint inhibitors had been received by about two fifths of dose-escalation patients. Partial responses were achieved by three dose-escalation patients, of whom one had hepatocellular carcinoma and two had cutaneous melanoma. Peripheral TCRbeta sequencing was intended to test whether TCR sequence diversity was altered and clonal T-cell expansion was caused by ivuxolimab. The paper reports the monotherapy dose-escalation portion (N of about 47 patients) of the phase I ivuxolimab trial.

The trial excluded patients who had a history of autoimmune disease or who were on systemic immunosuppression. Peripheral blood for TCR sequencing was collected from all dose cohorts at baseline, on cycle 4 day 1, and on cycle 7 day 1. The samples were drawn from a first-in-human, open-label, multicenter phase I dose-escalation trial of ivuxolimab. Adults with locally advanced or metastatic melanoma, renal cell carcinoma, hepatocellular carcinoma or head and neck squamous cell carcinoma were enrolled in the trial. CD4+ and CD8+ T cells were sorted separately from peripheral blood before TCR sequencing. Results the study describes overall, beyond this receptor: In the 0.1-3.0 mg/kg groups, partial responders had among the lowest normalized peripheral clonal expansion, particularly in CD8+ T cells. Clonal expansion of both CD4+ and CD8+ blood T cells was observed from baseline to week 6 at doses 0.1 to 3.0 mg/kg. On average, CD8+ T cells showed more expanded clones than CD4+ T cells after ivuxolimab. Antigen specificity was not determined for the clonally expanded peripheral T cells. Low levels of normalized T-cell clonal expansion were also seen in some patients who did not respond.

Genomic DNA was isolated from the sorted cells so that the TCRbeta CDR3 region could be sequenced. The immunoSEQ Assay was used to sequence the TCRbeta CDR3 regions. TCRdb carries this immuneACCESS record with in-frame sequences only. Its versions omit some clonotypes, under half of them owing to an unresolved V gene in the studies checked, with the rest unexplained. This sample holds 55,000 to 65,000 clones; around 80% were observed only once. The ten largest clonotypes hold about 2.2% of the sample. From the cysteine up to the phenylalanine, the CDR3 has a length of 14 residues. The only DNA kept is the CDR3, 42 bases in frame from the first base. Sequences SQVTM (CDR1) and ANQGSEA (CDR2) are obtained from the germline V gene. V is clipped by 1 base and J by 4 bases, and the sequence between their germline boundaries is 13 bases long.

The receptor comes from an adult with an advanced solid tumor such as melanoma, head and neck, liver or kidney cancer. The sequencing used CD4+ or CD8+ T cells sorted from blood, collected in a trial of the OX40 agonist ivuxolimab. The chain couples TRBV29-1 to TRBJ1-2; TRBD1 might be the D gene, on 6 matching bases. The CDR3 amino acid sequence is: CSVEASGTLYGYTF. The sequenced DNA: TGCAGCGTTGAAGCGAGTGGGACACTCTATGGCTACACCTTC.